These T cell receptor beta chains were read from a single sample in a study of blood T cell repertoires in COVID-19. Using immunoSEQ multiplex PCR, the repertoire was profiled, and TCRdb retains in-frame clones only, with some absent. The table lists approximately 36,000 clones, roughly 87% of them singletons. The sequenced sample was peripheral blood. These receptors were collected from a man between 60 and 70 years old with acute or convalescent COVID-19. The CDR3 runs from the conserved cysteine through the conserved F or W. Each record gives: V gene, D gene, clone size, J gene, CDR3 protein, CDR3 DNA. D genes are given only for firm matches. Size is stated for part of the rows, as once, few or many counts, or as a class when the clone is expanded.

V gene: TRBV27; D gene: TRBD2; clone size: NA; J gene: TRBJ2-7; CDR3 protein: CASSPAGLAGTYEQYF; CDR3 DNA: TGTGCCAGCAGTCCCGCGGGACTAGCGGGGACTTACGAGCAGTACTTC
V gene: TRBV24-1; D gene: NA; clone size: NA; J gene: TRBJ1-1; CDR3 protein: CATSVQTGMNTEAFF; CDR3 DNA: TGTGCCACCAGTGTCCAGACGGGGATGAACACTGAAGCTTTCTTT
V gene: TRBV2; D gene: NA; clone size: few; J gene: TRBJ2-7; CDR3 protein: CASSTPGSYEQYF; CDR3 DNA: TGTGCCAGCAGTACCCCCGGGTCGTACGAGCAGTACTTC
V gene: TRBV6-6; D gene: NA; clone size: NA; J gene: TRBJ2-2; CDR3 protein: CASDRNTGELFF; CDR3 DNA: TGTGCCAGCGACAGGAACACCGGGGAGCTGTTTTTT
V gene: TRBV6-4; D gene: TRBD1; clone size: NA; J gene: TRBJ2-2; CDR3 protein: CASSSTGGGGELFF; CDR3 DNA: TGTGCCAGCAGTTCAACAGGGGGCGGCGGGGAGCTGTTTTTT
V gene: TRBV5-1; D gene: TRBD1; clone size: once; J gene: TRBJ2-1; CDR3 protein: CASSLQGAPYNEQFF; CDR3 DNA: TGCGCCAGCAGCTTACAGGGGGCCCCCTACAATGAGCAGTTCTTC
V gene: TRBV28; D gene: TRBD1; clone size: NA; J gene: TRBJ2-5; CDR3 protein: CASTKRGQGRQETQYF; CDR3 DNA: TGTGCCAGCACCAAACGGGGACAGGGTAGACAAGAGACCCAGTACTTC
V gene: TRBV5-1; D gene: NA; clone size: once; J gene: TRBJ1-1; CDR3 protein: CASSAGSMNTEAFF; CDR3 DNA: TGCGCCAGCAGCGCAGGGTCTATGAACACTGAAGCTTTCTTT
V gene: TRBV5-1; D gene: TRBD1; clone size: NA; J gene: TRBJ1-1; CDR3 protein: CASRRTGDGTEAFF; CDR3 DNA: TGCGCCAGCCGACGTACAGGGGACGGCACTGAAGCTTTCTTT
V gene: TRBV19; D gene: TRBD1; clone size: few; J gene: TRBJ1-1; CDR3 protein: CASPGTGSSEAFF; CDR3 DNA: TGTGCCAGCCCCGGGACAGGGTCATCTGAAGCTTTCTTT
V gene: TRBV11-3; D gene: NA; clone size: NA; J gene: TRBJ2-1; CDR3 protein: CASSWSRGGPSYNEQFF; CDR3 DNA: TGTGCCAGCAGCTGGTCCAGGGGAGGGCCGTCATACAATGAGCAGTTCTTC
V gene: TRBV7-9; D gene: TRBD1; clone size: once; J gene: TRBJ2-6; CDR3 protein: CASSRQGGGANVLTF; CDR3 DNA: TGTGCCAGCAGCCGACAGGGTGGTGGGGCCAACGTCCTGACTTTC
V gene: TRBV5-1; D gene: NA; clone size: NA; J gene: TRBJ1-1; CDR3 protein: CASSLVYGQTLNTEAFF; CDR3 DNA: TGCGCCAGCAGCTTGGTGTACGGACAGACCCTGAACACTGAAGCTTTCTTT
V gene: TRBV19; D gene: NA; clone size: NA; J gene: TRBJ2-6; CDR3 protein: CASSHSGANVLTF; CDR3 DNA: TGTGCCAGTAGCCACTCTGGGGCCAACGTCCTGACTTTC
V gene: TRBV28; D gene: NA; clone size: NA; J gene: TRBJ1-1; CDR3 protein: CASSSRGEGYTEAFF; CDR3 DNA: TGTGCCAGCAGTTCTAGAGGCGAGGGTTACACTGAAGCTTTCTTT
V gene: TRBV6-2/TRBV6-3; D gene: NA; clone size: NA; J gene: TRBJ1-5; CDR3 protein: CASSYPPRAQHF; CDR3 DNA: TGTGCCAGCAGTTACCCCCCCCGGGCCCAGCATTTT
V gene: TRBV7-9; D gene: NA; clone size: NA; J gene: TRBJ1-4; CDR3 protein: CASSSYRTTNEKLFF; CDR3 DNA: TGTGCCAGCAGCTCATACAGGACAACTAATGAAAAACTGTTTTTT
V gene: TRBV6-5; D gene: TRBD2; clone size: NA; J gene: TRBJ2-1; CDR3 protein: CASSLSGSVNNEQFF; CDR3 DNA: TGTGCCAGCAGCCTCAGCGGGAGCGTAAACAATGAGCAGTTCTTC
V gene: TRBV6-6; D gene: TRBD2; clone size: NA; J gene: TRBJ2-2; CDR3 protein: CASSYAGAVGRELFF; CDR3 DNA: TGTGCCAGCAGTTACGCGGGAGCGGTTGGGAGGGAGCTGTTTTTT
V gene: TRBV5-1; D gene: NA; clone size: few; J gene: TRBJ1-1; CDR3 protein: CASSLKQDTEAFF; CDR3 DNA: TGCGCCAGCAGCTTGAAACAGGACACTGAAGCTTTCTTT
V gene: TRBV28; D gene: NA; clone size: once; J gene: TRBJ2-6; CDR3 protein: CASSSPTGRSSGANVLTF; CDR3 DNA: TGTGCCAGCAGTTCTCCGACAGGACGAAGCTCTGGGGCCAACGTCCTGACTTTC
V gene: TRBV5-1; D gene: NA; clone size: once; J gene: TRBJ2-2; CDR3 protein: CASSSGTLNTGELFF; CDR3 DNA: TGCGCCAGCAGCTCCGGGACACTCAACACCGGGGAGCTGTTTTTT
V gene: TRBV5-4; D gene: TRBD2; clone size: NA; J gene: TRBJ2-7; CDR3 protein: CASSLKTSGHEQYF; CDR3 DNA: TGTGCCAGCAGCTTGAAGACTAGCGGGCACGAGCAGTACTTC
V gene: TRBV7-7; D gene: TRBD2; clone size: NA; J gene: TRBJ2-5; CDR3 protein: CASSRITSGETQYF; CDR3 DNA: TGTGCTAGCAGTCGCATTACTAGCGGTGAGACCCAGTACTTC
V gene: TRBV6-1; D gene: NA; clone size: few; J gene: TRBJ1-5; CDR3 protein: CASSDQGYQPQHF; CDR3 DNA: TGTGCCAGCAGTGACCAGGGATATCAGCCCCAGCATTTT
V gene: TRBV6-5; D gene: NA; clone size: NA; J gene: TRBJ2-1; CDR3 protein: CASSYSMDGGLGEQFF; CDR3 DNA: TGTGCCAGCAGTTACTCGATGGATGGGGGCCTGGGTGAGCAGTTCTTC
V gene: TRBV25-1; D gene: TRBD2; clone size: NA; J gene: TRBJ2-5; CDR3 protein: CASSGFGGRARLEAQYF; CDR3 DNA: TGTGCCAGCAGTGGTTTCGGCGGGAGGGCCAGGCTTGAGGCCCAGTACTTC
V gene: TRBV11-2; D gene: TRBD1; clone size: NA; J gene: TRBJ2-6; CDR3 protein: CASSPGQYAGANVLTF; CDR3 DNA: TGTGCCAGCAGTCCGGGACAGTACGCTGGGGCCAACGTCCTGACTTTC
V gene: TRBV7-2; D gene: NA; clone size: NA; J gene: TRBJ1-2; CDR3 protein: CASSFNREANGYTF; CDR3 DNA: TGTGCCAGCAGCTTCAACAGGGAAGCGAATGGCTACACCTTC
V gene: TRBV7-9; D gene: TRBD2; clone size: NA; J gene: TRBJ2-2; CDR3 protein: CASSLPSGTNTGELFF; CDR3 DNA: TGTGCCAGCAGCTTACCCAGCGGGACGAACACCGGGGAGCTGTTTTTT
V gene: TRBV24-1; D gene: TRBD2; clone size: NA; J gene: TRBJ2-1; CDR3 protein: CATSDRTSGRAHEQFF; CDR3 DNA: TGTGCCACCAGTGACCGGACTAGCGGGAGGGCCCATGAGCAGTTCTTC
V gene: TRBV5-1; D gene: TRBD1; clone size: NA; J gene: TRBJ2-2; CDR3 protein: CASSSRDRGPTGELFF; CDR3 DNA: TGCGCCAGCAGCTCCCGGGACAGGGGGCCCACCGGGGAGCTGTTTTTT
V gene: TRBV5-1; D gene: NA; clone size: once; J gene: TRBJ2-5; CDR3 protein: CASSFTAGRETQYF; CDR3 DNA: TGCGCCAGCAGCTTTACCGCGGGAAGAGAGACCCAGTACTTC
V gene: TRBV11-3; D gene: TRBD2; clone size: NA; J gene: TRBJ2-1; CDR3 protein: CASSLGGTSGNEQFF; CDR3 DNA: TGTGCCAGCAGCTTAGGCGGGACTAGCGGGAATGAGCAGTTCTTC
V gene: TRBV6-5; D gene: NA; clone size: NA; J gene: TRBJ1-6; CDR3 protein: CASSPRPRGHSPLHF; CDR3 DNA: TGTGCCAGCAGTCCACGTCCCCGGGGACACTCACCCCTCCACTTT
V gene: TRBV9; D gene: NA; clone size: NA; J gene: TRBJ2-3; CDR3 protein: CASSVDRGYDPDTQYF; CDR3 DNA: TGTGCCAGCAGCGTAGATAGGGGTTACGACCCAGATACGCAGTATTTT
V gene: TRBV10-1; D gene: NA; clone size: NA; J gene: TRBJ2-1; CDR3 protein: CASSPGTSYNEQFF; CDR3 DNA: TGCGCCAGCAGCCCCGGGACATCTTACAATGAGCAGTTCTTC
V gene: TRBV7-2; D gene: NA; clone size: NA; J gene: TRBJ2-3; CDR3 protein: CASSPGHRTDTQYF; CDR3 DNA: TGTGCCAGCAGCCCGGGACACCGCACAGATACGCAGTATTTT
V gene: TRBV10-3; D gene: TRBD2; clone size: NA; J gene: TRBJ2-5; CDR3 protein: CAIRGGGLAGGKYQETQYF; CDR3 DNA: TGTGCCATCAGGGGAGGAGGACTAGCGGGAGGGAAGTACCAAGAGACCCAGTACTTC
V gene: TRBV2; D gene: NA; clone size: NA; J gene: TRBJ2-3; CDR3 protein: CASGGRWGTDTQYF; CDR3 DNA: TGTGCCAGCGGGGGGAGGTGGGGCACAGATACGCAGTATTTT
V gene: TRBV7-8; D gene: TRBD1; clone size: NA; J gene: TRBJ2-3; CDR3 protein: CASSNDRGTDTQYF; CDR3 DNA: TGTGCCAGCAGTAATGACAGGGGGACAGATACGCAGTATTTT
V gene: TRBV27; D gene: NA; clone size: NA; J gene: TRBJ2-1; CDR3 protein: CACRGSSYNEQFF; CDR3 DNA: TGTGCTTGCAGAGGGAGCTCCTACAATGAGCAGTTCTTC
V gene: TRBV5-1; D gene: NA; clone size: NA; J gene: TRBJ1-3; CDR3 protein: CASTLGGTGNTIYF; CDR3 DNA: TGCGCCAGCACCCTTGGAGGCACTGGAAACACCATATATTTT
V gene: TRBV29-1; D gene: NA; clone size: NA; J gene: TRBJ2-5; CDR3 protein: CSAQVRRDQLKETQYF; CDR3 DNA: TGCAGCGCTCAGGTTAGGCGGGATCAGCTGAAGGAGACCCAGTACTTC
V gene: TRBV10-3; D gene: NA; clone size: NA; J gene: TRBJ2-3; CDR3 protein: CAISEARVTDTQYF; CDR3 DNA: TGTGCCATCAGTGAGGCCAGGGTCACAGATACGCAGTATTTT
V gene: TRBV11-3; D gene: TRBD1; clone size: NA; J gene: TRBJ2-3; CDR3 protein: CASSVRQGQDTQYF; CDR3 DNA: TGTGCCAGCAGCGTCAGACAGGGGCAAGATACGCAGTATTTT